Below, 20 T cell receptor beta chains from the same sample are listed, as sequenced in a study of follicular helper T cells after annual influenza vaccination. Assay: immunoSEQ multiplex PCR; the TCRdb copy retains only in-frame clones and omits some. The sample has 7,500 to 10,000 clones; roughly 79% are singletons. The time point was: 2014-2015 season, pre-vaccination. This specimen was CXCR5+ CD38- circulating T follicular helper cells from blood, taken on the day of influenza vaccination. Subset specified: circulating Tfh, non-naive CD4+CXCR5+PD-1+ (ICOS+CD38+ or ICOS-CD38-). These receptors were collected from an adult who received the influenza vaccine.

The chain couples TRBV30 to TRBJ2-7; D is possibly TRBD1 or TRBD2 (6 bases each). V shed 2 bases and J shed 8 bases, with 19 bases lying between them. CDR3 length: 14 amino acids. In germline, CDR1 is GTSNPN, CDR2 SVGIG (reference sequence). The CDR3 sequence: CAWSRGQDGMQQYF. The CDR3 DNA follows: TGTGCCTGGAGTCGGGGGCAGGATGGGATGCAGCAGTACTTC.

The chain joins TRBV5-1 to TRBJ2-5; the D is unclear. This CDR3 is built from 13 residues. CDR1 and CDR2 from the germline V gene are SGHRS and YFSETQ. V lost 4 bases to trimming and J lost 1 base, with 8 bases between them. CDR3 sequence: CASSQNFQETQYF. The CDR3 bases are TGCGCCAGCAGCCAGAACTTCCAAGAGACCCAGTACTTC. The variable domain in full, completed from reference TRBV5-1 and TRBJ2-5, reads KAGVTQTPRYLIKTRGQQVTLSCSPISGHRSVSWYQQTPGQGLQFLFEYFSETQRNKGNFPGRFSGRQFSNSRSEMNVSTLELGDSALYLCASSQNFQETQYFGPGTRLLVL.

This clone has a single count. The genes are TRBV5-1 and TRBJ2-5, with 8 bases that match TRBD2. The V gene end was trimmed by 5 bases and the J gene end by 5 bases; junction bases not matched to a gene: 17. The CDR3 is 17 amino acids. The germline V gene has CDR1 SGHRS and CDR2 YFSETQ. CDR3 nucleotides: TGCGCCAGCAGTCCGACCCCGGTTGGTAGCGGGGCGGAGACCCAGTACTTC. Its translation: CASSPTPVGSGAETQYF.

The rearrangement joins TRBV7-2 to TRBJ1-1, with D possibly being TRBD1 (6 bases). This CDR3 is 13 amino acids long. Germline CDR1 and CDR2: SGHTA and FQGNSA. V gave up 5 bases and J gave up 6 bases, with 13 bases separating them. CDR3 DNA sequence: TGTGCCAGCAGCCTATTACAGGGTGCTGAAGCTTTCTTT. Translation gives CASSLLQGAEAFF. Filled out from reference TRBV7-2 and TRBJ1-1, the complete variable domain reads GAGVSQSPSNKVTEKGKDVELRCDPISGHTALYWYRQSLGQGLEFLIYFQGNSAPDKSGLPSDRFSAERTGGSVSTLTIQRTQQEDSAVYLCASSLLQGAEAFFGQGTRLTVV.

A few counts support this clone. The chain is built from TRBV7-3 and TRBJ1-1; tentatively, D is TRBD1 (5 bases). This CDR3 is 13 amino acids long. Germline CDR1 SGHTA, CDR2 FQGTGA. The V and J ends lost 1 base and 4 bases respectively, with 7 bases between them. Here the CDR3 reads CASSLNQGTEAFF. CDR3 in DNA: TGTGCCAGCAGCTTAAACCAGGGCACTGAAGCTTTCTTT.

The rearrangement links TRBV23-1 to TRBJ1-1; the D is unclear. TRBV23-1 is known as an ORF, though its function is uncertain. Trimming removed 2 bases at V and 8 bases at J, with 21 bases between. The CDR3 is 16 amino acids. This CDR3 is CASSQPGREGRREAFF. Here the CDR3 DNA reads TGCGCCAGCAGTCAACCAGGCCGGGAGGGCAGAAGAGAAGCTTTCTTT.

This clone was counted a few times. V is TRBV19 and J is TRBJ2-3, with 8 positions matching TRBD1. The CDR3 covers 15 residues. Germline V gives CDR1 LNHDA, CDR2 SQIVND (reference sequence). V lost 3 bases and J lost 3; bases outside the gene matches: 5. Here the CDR3 reads CASSIGQGGTDTQYF. The CDR3 DNA sequence: TGTGCCAGTAGTATCGGACAGGGAGGAACAGATACGCAGTATTTT.

J is TRBJ1-1 and V is TRBV25-1, with D possibly being TRBD1 (6 bases). This CDR3 has 11 amino acids. Trimming left V 6 bases short and J 11 bases short, with 13 bases between. Germline CDR1 reads MGHDK; CDR2 reads SYGVNS. In DNA, the CDR3 is TGTGCCAGCAGGGGACAACAACAGGCTTTCTTT. Its translation is CASRGQQQAFF.

The chain joins TRBV7-2 to TRBJ2-5, with TRBD1 matching 7 bases. CDR1 and CDR2 (germline): SGHTA, FQGNSA. V was pared by 5 bases and J by 4 bases, with 4 bases of the junction left unmatched. This CDR3 is 13 amino acids long. Written as DNA, the CDR3 is TGTGCCAGCAGCATGGGACAGAGAGAGACCCAGTACTTC. Its translation: CASSMGQRETQYF.

The chain recombines TRBV7-2 with TRBJ2-5; D is uncertain. This CDR3 has 12 residues. Per germline, CDR1 SGHTA and CDR2 FQGNSA. V gave up 5 bases and J gave up 3 bases, with 7 bases separating them. The CDR3 sequence: CASSRLKETQYF. In nucleotides, the CDR3 is TGTGCCAGCAGCAGACTTAAAGAGACCCAGTACTTC.

This clone has just a few counts. CDR3 loop: CASSPSNEKLFF. CDR3 nucleotides: TGTGCCAGCAGCCCGAGTAATGAAAAACTGTTTTTT. This chain joins TRBV11-2 and TRBJ1-4; no reliable D call. The V end lost 5 bases, the J end lost 4 bases, and 5 bases lay between the germline ends. Germline V gene data show CDR1 as SGHAT and CDR2 as FQNNGV. This CDR3 contains 12 residues.

The chain employs TRBV4-2 and TRBJ2-1; 8 nucleotides agree with TRBD2. The germline V gene encodes CDR1 LGHNA and CDR2 YNFKEQ. This CDR3 region has 16 residues. V lost 2 bases and J lost 8; bases outside the gene matches: 11. The chain's CDR3 is CASSQPGGAGEDEQFF. CDR3 in DNA: TGTGCCAGCAGCCAACCGGGCGGAGCGGGAGAGGATGAGCAGTTCTTC.

The J gene is TRBJ2-1, the V gene TRBV28; D not resolved. This CDR3 comprises 16 residues. CDR1 is MDHEN, CDR2 SYDVKM, per germline. V was cut by 5 bases and J by 7 bases, with 21 bases left in between. This CDR3 reads CASSKQPLSPWNEQFF. In DNA, the CDR3 is TGTGCCAGCAGTAAACAGCCCCTCTCCCCTTGGAATGAGCAGTTCTTC. The full variable domain, with the rest looked up from reference TRBV28 and TRBJ2-1, is DVKVTQSSRYLVKRTGEKVFLECVQDMDHENMFWYRQDPGLGLRLIYFSYDVKMKEKGDIPEGYSVSREKKERFSLILESASTNQTSMYLCASSKQPLSPWNEQFFGPGTRLTVL.

This chain links TRBV27 with TRBJ2-7; 9 positions agree with TRBD1. Germline V gene lookup returns CDR1 MNHEY and CDR2 SMNVEV (reference sequence). This CDR3 is built from 14 residues. With V trimmed by 2 bases and J by 1 base, 0 bases remained unmatched. This CDR3 reads CASSLGTGSYEQYF. Written as DNA, the CDR3 is TGTGCCAGCAGTTTAGGGACAGGGTCCTACGAGCAGTACTTC.

The chain couples TRBV28 to TRBJ1-5; D call uncertain. Germline assignment: CDR1 MDHEN and CDR2 SYDVKM. The V gene lost 2 bases and the J gene lost 4 bases, with 3 bases spanning the gap. The CDR3 has 12 residues. DNA of the CDR3: TGTGCCAGCAGTTTAAGAAATCAGCCCCAGCATTTT. This translates into CASSLRNQPQHF.

This clone was seen a few times. This chain joins TRBV7-3 and TRBJ2-2, with a possible D match to TRBD2 (6 bases). The CDR3 is 14 residues long. The germline CDR1 and CDR2 sequences are SGHTA and FQGTGA. The germline V and J ends were trimmed by 5 bases and 5 bases, with 12 bases remaining between them. The CDR3 protein is CASSQSGETGELFF. The CDR3 coding sequence is TGTGCCAGCAGCCAGTCGGGGGAAACCGGGGAGCTGTTTTTT.

The J gene is TRBJ2-1, the V gene TRBV27, with TRBD1 identical over 8 bases. Trimming removed 5 bases from V and 5 bases from J; junction bases left unmatched: 8. Germline CDR1 and CDR2: MNHEY and SMNVEV (reference sequence). The CDR3 has 15 amino acids. The DNA of the CDR3 is TGTGCCAGCAGTCTATTAACGGACAGGGACAATGAGCAGTTCTTC. Its protein is CASSLLTDRDNEQFF.

DNA of the CDR3: TGCGCCAGCAGTCCCTCGGCGGCGAACCAGCCCCAGCATTTT. Residues: CASSPSAANQPQHF. This rearrangement joins TRBV10-2 to TRBJ1-5; D remains ambiguous. Germline assignment: CDR1 WSHSY and CDR2 SAAADI. The CDR3 is 14 amino acids. The germline V and J ends were trimmed by 5 bases and 7 bases, with 15 bases remaining between them.

The chain joins TRBV5-6 to TRBJ2-3, with 9 bases lining up with TRBD2. The CDR3 consists of 16 residues. Looked up from germline, CDR1 is SGHDT and CDR2 is YYEEEE. V lost 4 bases, J lost 1 base, and 7 bases stayed unmatched. The CDR3 nucleotides read TGTGCCAGCAGCAAAATAGCGGGAGCCGGCACAGATACGCAGTATTTT. This gives the protein CASSKIAGAGTDTQYF. The variable domain in full, with the rest retrieved from reference TRBV5-6 and TRBJ2-3, is DAGVTQSPTHLIKTRGQQVTLRCSPKSGHDTVSWYQQALGQGPQFIFQYYEEEERQRGNFPDRFSGHQFPNYSSELNVNALLLGDSALYLCASSKIAGAGTDTQYFGPGTRLTVL.

The chain employs TRBV4-2 and TRBJ1-4; D is perhaps TRBD1 (5 bases). CDR3 length: 15 residues. V lost 5 bases and J lost 5, with 15 bases in between. Germline CDR1 LGHNA, CDR2 YNFKEQ. The CDR3 sequence is CASSTVRGGNEKLFF. CDR3 sequence (DNA): TGTGCCAGCAGCACGGTGAGGGGAGGGAATGAAAAACTGTTTTTT.